A single sample gave rise to the 21 T cell receptor beta chains below, sequenced in a study of T cells in Graves' hyperthyroidism and ophthalmopathy. Regions amplified from RNA transcripts were the TCR beta CDR3 regions. During a first-round RT-PCR of the TCR CDR3, the HTBI primer set was used. TCRdb ran MiXCR on the multiplex PCR reads and lists one entry per CDR3 protein. The profile shows 300,000 to 400,000 distinct CDR3 sequences, around 14% of them singletons. The sample consisted of blood. Source of these receptors: a woman aged 55-70 years with Graves' hyperthyroidism.

This clonotype was recorded at least ten times. The chain combines TRBV18 with TRBJ2-1, with a weak D call TRBD2 (5 bases). The germline V gene encodes CDR1 KGHSH and CDR2 LQKENI. The CDR3 covers 16 residues. V lost 0 bases to trimming and J lost 0 bases, with 9 bases between them. The CDR3 coding sequence is TGTGCCAGCTCACCACCGGCAGGAGGCTCCTACAATGAGCAGTTCTTC. Amino acid sequence: CASSPPAGGSYNEQFF.

The sample holds a few counts of this clonotype. The chain is built from TRBV5-4 and TRBJ1-2, with no clear D. CDR1 and CDR2 from the germline V gene are SGHNT and YYREEE (reference sequence). The V gene lost 3 bases and the J gene lost 5 bases, with 23 bases spanning the gap. The CDR3 spans 17 residues. CDR3 residues: CASSSRGVLRTGYGYTF. CDR3 nucleotides: TGTGCCAGCAGCTCACGTGGAGTGCTCCGAACGGGATATGGCTACACCTTC.

The rearrangement uses TRBV7-9 and TRBJ2-2; D may be TRBD1 or TRBD2 (5 bases each). Germline-derived CDR1 and CDR2 are SEHNR and FQNEAQ (reference sequence). This CDR3 has 17 residues. The V end lost 5 bases, the J end lost 4 bases, and 20 bases lay between the germline ends. CDR3 region: CASSQGRAAAVTGELFF. The CDR3 DNA reads TGTGCCAGCAGCCAGGGACGGGCCGCAGCCGTCACCGGGGAGCTGTTTTTT.

This clonotype came up a few times. The chain links TRBV5-1 to TRBJ1-4; 7 positions match TRBD1. The J segment lost 5 bases and the V segment lost 3 bases, leaving 13 bases of the junction unmatched. This CDR3 has 17 residues. Germline-derived CDR1 and CDR2 are SGHRS and YFSETQ. The CDR3 DNA is TGCGCCAGCAGCTGGGGACAAAACCGGGACAGAAATGAAAAACTGTTTTTT. Translated, it gives CASSWGQNRDRNEKLFF.

CDR3 sequence (DNA): TGTGCCAGCAGTTCACCTCAATCCTACGAGCAGTACTTC. Translated, it gives CASSSPQSYEQYF. V gene TRBV6-2 or TRBV6-3 combines with J gene TRBJ2-7; no clear D gene. The germline CDR1 and CDR2 sequences are MNHEY and SVGEGT. This CDR3 region has 13 residues. V was shortened by 4 bases and J by 1 base, with 8 bases between the two germline ends.

The table lists this clonotype with a few counts. The chain uses TRBV7-6 and TRBJ1-2; a possible D gene is TRBD1 (5 bases). In germline, CDR1 is SGHVS, CDR2 FNYEAQ. The CDR3 is 14 amino acids. Trimming cost V 7 bases and J 8 bases, with 20 bases left between them. The CDR3 region is CASTRTVGGMGYTF. DNA of the CDR3: TGTGCCAGCACCCGAACGGTGGGGGGGATGGGCTACACCTTC.

This clonotype has a handful of counts. J is TRBJ2-4 and V is TRBV29-1; D gene ambiguous. CDR3 size: 14 residues. The V end was cut by 1 base, the J end by 0 bases, with 7 bases between. CDR1 SQVTM and CDR2 ANQGSEA come from the germline V gene. The CDR3 loop is CSVEAGLAKNIQYF. CDR3 DNA sequence: TGCAGCGTTGAAGCCGGGTTAGCCAAAAACATTCAGTACTTC.

This clonotype came up many times. The genes are TRBV3-1 and TRBJ2-1; D is ambiguous. The CDR3 extends over 15 amino acids. The germline V and J ends were trimmed by 3 bases and 0 bases, with 9 bases remaining between them. The germline gives CDR1 LGHDT, CDR2 YNNKEL (reference sequence). The CDR3, as DNA: TGTGCCAGCAGCCACGAACTTAACTCCTACAATGAGCAGTTCTTC. Protein sequence: CASSHELNSYNEQFF.

This clonotype was recorded many times. The rearrangement joins TRBV20-1 to TRBJ1-1; D remains unclear. The CDR3 length is 11 residues. The V gene's germline CDR1 is DFQATT and CDR2 SNEGSKA (reference sequence). V was shortened by 4 bases and J by 4 bases, with 7 bases between the two germline ends. CDR3 sequence reads: CSAIRPTEAFF. The CDR3 DNA reads TGCAGTGCTATAAGACCCACTGAAGCTTTCTTT.

The sample holds many counts of this clonotype. The chain has TRBV20-1 and TRBJ2-3; tentative D call: TRBD2 (5 bases). CDR3 length: 16 amino acids. The V end lost 2 bases, the J end lost 4 bases, and 19 bases lay between the germline ends. CDR1 and CDR2 from the germline V gene are DFQATT and SNEGSKA (reference sequence). The DNA of the CDR3 is TGCAGTGCTAGACCCCTCAGCGGTTGGGGTCCAGATACGCAGTATTTT. Translated, it gives CSARPLSGWGPDTQYF.

This clonotype has a count of ten or more. The CDR3 sequence is CASSLDLGTYEQYF. In nucleotides, the CDR3 is TGTGCCAGCAGCTTAGATTTAGGAACCTACGAGCAGTACTTC. The chain carries TRBV11-3 and TRBJ2-7; D gene ambiguous. CDR1 is SGHNT and CDR2 is YENEEA in the germline V gene. V dropped 0 bases and J dropped 2 bases, with 8 bases sitting between them. CDR3 size: 14 residues.

This clonotype was observed many times. The gene calls are TRBV11-2 and TRBJ1-1; D gene ambiguous. V was clipped by 0 bases and J by 2 bases, with 10 bases between them. The length of the CDR3 is 15 residues. Germline CDR1 reads SGHAT; CDR2 reads FQNNGV. The CDR3 DNA sequence: TGTGCCAGCAGCTTAGACCACAGTACCAACACTGAAGCTTTCTTT. This gives the protein CASSLDHSTNTEAFF.

In this sample, this clonotype turned up many times. The chain carries TRBV29-1 and TRBJ2-7, with 8 positions matching TRBD1. Trimming removed 6 bases from V and 2 bases from J; junction bases left unmatched: 0. The CDR3 is 11 amino acids. Germline values: CDR1 SQVTM, CDR2 ANQGSEA. CDR3 in DNA: TGCAGCGTACAGGGGGCCTACGAGCAGTACTTC. Translating it yields CSVQGAYEQYF.

The V gene is TRBV18, the J gene TRBJ2-7, with 9 bases aligning to TRBD2. The germline CDR1 and CDR2 sequences are KGHSH and LQKENI. Trimming at V came to 3 bases and at J to 5 bases, leaving 11 bases not matched to a gene. This CDR3 has 16 amino acids. CDR3 region: CASSPVLSGRSDEQYF. DNA of the CDR3: TGTGCCAGCTCACCGGTCCTTAGCGGGAGATCGGACGAGCAGTACTTC.

This clonotype was counted at least ten times. This sequence joins TRBV20-1 and TRBJ2-1; no firm D call. V gave up 3 bases and J gave up 2 bases, with 11 bases separating them. Germline V CDR1 and CDR2: DFQATT, SNEGSKA (reference sequence). The CDR3 spans 14 residues. The CDR3 nucleotides are TGCAGTGCTAGTAGCCCGCCAGCCTACAATGAGCAGTTCTTC. Its protein product is CSASSPPAYNEQFF.

This clonotype was counted at least ten times. J is TRBJ2-3 and V is TRBV12-3 or TRBV12-4; 8 bases are a match to TRBD2. The length of the CDR3 is 16 residues. The V gene end was trimmed by 8 bases and the J gene end by 6 bases; junction bases not matched to a gene: 16. Here the CDR3 DNA reads TGTGCCAGCTCCTTCGAAAGGTTATCGGGAGGGGATACGCAGTATTTT. It codes for CASSFERLSGGDTQYF.

This chain joins TRBV6-1 and TRBJ1-5, with 7 bases that match TRBD1. V gave up 5 bases and J gave up 5 bases; unmatched junction bases: 9. Looked up from germline, CDR1 is MNHNS and CDR2 is SASEGT. CDR3 size: 15 residues. CDR3 sequence: CASSIQGGFDQPQHF. The CDR3 DNA is TGTGCCAGCAGTATTCAGGGGGGGTTCGATCAGCCCCAGCATTTT.

In this sample, this clonotype turned up many times. The rearrangement uses TRBV30 and TRBJ2-1; D is perhaps TRBD1 (5 bases). This CDR3 region has 14 residues. Between the trimmed V and J ends, which lost 0 bases and 8 bases, there was a span of 14 bases. Germline V lookup: CDR1 GTSNPN, CDR2 SVGIG (reference sequence). DNA of the CDR3: TGTGCCTGGAGTGTACAGGAACCCTTAGATGAGCAGTTCTTC. This codes for CAWSVQEPLDEQFF.

V is TRBV10-2 and J is TRBJ2-5; tentative D call: TRBD2 (5 bases). V lost 8 bases to trimming and J lost 4 bases, with 14 bases between them. Looked up from germline, CDR1 is WSHSY and CDR2 is SAAADI. CDR3 size: 13 residues. CDR3 sequence (DNA): TGCGCCAGCGGGAGTTTAGGGAGAGAGACCCAGTACTTC. Its protein is CASGSLGRETQYF.

Regarding this clonotype: A much larger clone lies a single base off, so this may be a read error. CDR3 in amino acids: CVSSSLRGYNEQFF. CDR3 nucleotide sequence: TGTGTCAGCAGCTCATTGCGAGGTTACAATGAGCAGTTCTTC. The chain employs TRBV11-2 and TRBJ2-1; no firm D call. The CDR3 runs 14 residues. Germline V CDR1 and CDR2: SGHAT, FQNNGV.

This clonotype was seen more than once but under ten times. The chain joins TRBV4-1 to TRBJ2-7, with TRBD2 matching 11 bases. The V gene end was trimmed by 4 bases and the J gene end by 3 bases; junction bases not matched to a gene: 5. Germline CDR1 and CDR2: MGHRA and YSYEKL. This CDR3 region has 15 residues. CDR3 in amino acids: CASSLLAGGRYEQYF. CDR3 sequence (DNA): TGCGCCAGCAGCCTCCTAGCGGGGGGTCGCTACGAGCAGTACTTC.